The 25 T cell receptor beta chains in this list originate from one sample, sequenced in a study of shared clonotypes between healthy human individuals. Sequencing was performed with immunoSEQ multiplex PCR; in TCRdb, only in-frame clones are kept and a portion is missing. This sample has about 2.1 million clones, with 85% to 95% found just once. Naive CD8 isolation took CD45RO-negative cells positively selected for CCR7 and excluded terminally differentiated effector memory CD45RA+ cells. The sequenced sample consisted of naive CD8+ T cells from PBMCs. Receptors were obtained from a man between 18 and 29 years old in good health. Some clones in this sample may be carry-over from other donors' samples.

This chain links TRBV4-1 with TRBJ2-1; the D gene is possibly TRBD2 (6 bases). Per germline, CDR1 MGHRA and CDR2 YSYEKL. This CDR3 has 15 residues. The V end lost 4 bases, the J end lost 8 bases, and 18 bases lay between the germline ends. CDR3 in DNA: TGCGCCAGCAGCCGTCCGGGGGAGGTAGTCGATGAGCAGTTCTTC. Amino acid sequence: CASSRPGEVVDEQFF.

The chain combines TRBV7-9 with TRBJ2-5, with D perhaps being TRBD1 or TRBD2 (5 bases each). The CDR3 has 14 amino acids. Germline loops: CDR1 SEHNR, CDR2 FQNEAQ (reference sequence). The V end was cut by 5 bases, the J end by 4 bases, with 14 bases between. The CDR3 coding sequence is TGTGCCAGCAGCGCACCGACTGGGGGAGAGACCCAGTACTTC. This gives the protein CASSAPTGGETQYF.

The gene calls are TRBV19 and TRBJ1-1; no firm D call. V was shortened by 5 bases and J by 0 bases, with 13 bases between the two germline ends. The CDR3 is 15 amino acids. The V gene's germline CDR1 is LNHDA and CDR2 SQIVND (reference sequence). DNA of the CDR3: TGTGCCAGTAGTCCTCAGCGGGAGGTGAACACTGAAGCTTTCTTT. The encoded protein is CASSPQREVNTEAFF. Full variable domain (rest looked up from reference TRBV19 and TRBJ1-1): DGGITQSPKYLFRKEGQNVTLSCEQNLNHDAMYWYRQDPGQGLRLIYYSQIVNDFQKGDIAEGYSVSREKKESFPLTVTSAQKNPTAFYLCASSPQREVNTEAFFGQGTRLTVV.

This rearrangement joins TRBV19 to TRBJ2-1, with TRBD1 matching over 10 bases. The CDR3 runs 15 residues. Per germline, CDR1 LNHDA and CDR2 SQIVND (reference sequence). The trim removed 5 bases at V and 8 bases at J, leaving 9 bases unmatched. CDR3 nucleotide sequence: TGTGCCAGTAGTCCGAGGGGGACAGGGGACGATGAGCAGTTCTTC. Protein sequence: CASSPRGTGDDEQFF. The full variable domain, rest sourced from reference TRBV19 and TRBJ2-1, is DGGITQSPKYLFRKEGQNVTLSCEQNLNHDAMYWYRQDPGQGLRLIYYSQIVNDFQKGDIAEGYSVSREKKESFPLTVTSAQKNPTAFYLCASSPRGTGDDEQFFGPGTRLTVL.

V gene TRBV6-1 combines with J gene TRBJ1-2; D gene ambiguous. The CDR3 sequence is 15 residues long. The ends were cut back, 2 bases at V and 4 bases at J, with 14 bases in the middle. Germline V CDR1 and CDR2: MNHNS, SASEGT. The CDR3 spells CASSEYFQATYGYTF. In nucleotides, the CDR3 is TGTGCCAGCAGTGAATATTTTCAGGCCACCTATGGCTACACCTTC.

Of note for this clone: Other DNA sequences of this sample code for an identical CDR3. V and J are TRBV4-1 and TRBJ1-1; D is undetermined. Germline V gene lookup returns CDR1 MGHRA and CDR2 YSYEKL. The CDR3 loop spans 13 amino acids. Trimming pared 4 bases from V and 3 bases from J, leaving 9 bases between. CDR3 DNA: TGCGCCAGCAGCCCCCGACGGGACACTGAAGCTTTCTTT. It translates to CASSPRRDTEAFF.

This chain uses TRBV13 with TRBJ2-1, with D maybe TRBD2 (6 bases). The CDR3 covers 17 residues. Germline V gene sequence: CDR1 PRHDT, CDR2 FYEKMQ (reference sequence). V lost 5 bases to trimming and J lost 0 bases, with 17 bases between them. Written as DNA, the CDR3 is TGTGCCAGCAGCCAACGCAGCCCGGGGGACTCCTACAATGAGCAGTTCTTC. Amino acids: CASSQRSPGDSYNEQFF.

The chain carries TRBV9 and TRBJ1-1; D unresolved. Between the trimmed V and J ends, which lost 1 base and 5 bases, there was a span of 12 bases. CDR3 length equals 14 residues. Per germline, CDR1 SGDLS and CDR2 YYNGEE. The chain's CDR3 is CASSVSGSRTEAFF. In DNA form, the CDR3 reads TGTGCCAGCAGCGTATCTGGGAGTAGGACTGAAGCTTTCTTT.

This chain joins TRBV6-6 and TRBJ1-5, with D perhaps TRBD1 (5 bases). V lost 7 bases and J 3 bases, leaving 13 bases between the germline ends. The CDR3 has 14 residues. The germline V gene has CDR1 MNHNY and CDR2 SVGAGI (reference sequence). The DNA for the CDR3 is TGTGCCAGCATCTCGACAGACGACAATCAGCCCCAGCATTTT. This encodes CASISTDDNQPQHF.

Details on this clone: This sample includes further DNA sequences coding for the same CDR3. The J gene is TRBJ1-1, the V gene TRBV7-9; tentative D call: TRBD1 (5 bases). This CDR3 region has 13 residues. V was clipped by 3 bases and J by 5 bases, with 10 bases between them. Looked up from germline, CDR1 is SEHNR and CDR2 is FQNEAQ (reference sequence). Here the CDR3 reads CASSLGGGTEAFF. CDR3 DNA: TGTGCCAGCAGCTTGGGGGGAGGAACTGAAGCTTTCTTT. Complete variable domain (other parts from reference TRBV7-9 and TRBJ1-1): DTGVSQNPRHKITKRGQNVTFRCDPISEHNRLYWYRQTLGQGPEFLTYFQNEAQLEKSRLLSDRFSAERPKGSFSTLEIQRTEQGDSAMYLCASSLGGGTEAFFGQGTRLTVV.

This chain joins TRBV6-1 and TRBJ1-3; no definite D call. Germline V lookup: CDR1 MNHNS, CDR2 SASEGT. The CDR3 spans 17 residues. Trimming took off 1 base at V and 4 bases at J, with 17 bases between the two ends. The CDR3 sequence is CASSEDRPAEPGNTIYF. DNA for the CDR3: TGTGCCAGCAGTGAAGATCGACCAGCTGAACCCGGAAACACCATATATTTT.

In its sample, this clone was seen a few times. The V call is TRBV19, the J call TRBJ2-2, with TRBD1 matching over 7 bases. Trimming at V came to 9 bases and at J to 7 bases, leaving 5 bases not matched to a gene. From germline, CDR1 is LNHDA and CDR2 SQIVND (reference sequence). This CDR3 is 12 amino acids long. DNA of the CDR3: TGTGCCAGCACGACAGGGATCGGGGAGCTGTTTTTT. This encodes CASTTGIGELFF.

The CDR3 reads CASSLGRPLSYEQYF. DNA of the CDR3: TGTGCCAGCAGCTTAGGCAGGCCCCTTTCCTACGAGCAGTACTTC. The chain is built from TRBV7-6 and TRBJ2-7; D remains unclear. Germline CDR1 is SGHVS and CDR2 is FNYEAQ. The CDR3 consists of 15 residues. Between the trimmed V and J ends, which lost 1 base and 1 base, there was a span of 11 bases. Using reference TRBV7-6 and TRBJ2-7 for the parts outside the CDR3, the full variable domain is GAGVSQSPRYKVTKRGQDVALRCDPISGHVSLYWYRQALGQGPEFLTYFNYEAQQDKSGLPNDRFSAERPEGSISTLTIQRTEQRDSAMYRCASSLGRPLSYEQYFGPGTRLTVT.

J is TRBJ1-1 and V is TRBV18; a possible D gene is TRBD1 (5 bases). The germline V gene has CDR1 KGHSH and CDR2 LQKENI. This CDR3 region has 16 residues. Trimming took 3 bases from V and 0 from J, leaving 14 bases between them. The CDR3 reads CASSPSGPGMNTEAFF. DNA of the CDR3: TGTGCCAGCTCACCCTCGGGGCCGGGGATGAACACTGAAGCTTTCTTT.

This sequence joins TRBV14 and TRBJ2-1, with 7 bases aligning to TRBD1. The CDR3 length is 13 residues. Germline assignment: CDR1 SGHDN and CDR2 FVKESK. V lost 5 bases to trimming and J lost 5 bases; unmatched junction nucleotides: 3. The CDR3 is CASSITGDNEQFF. In DNA form, the CDR3 reads TGTGCCAGCAGCATTACAGGGGACAATGAGCAGTTCTTC.

V gene TRBV4-3 combines with J gene TRBJ2-3; D uncertain. Germline V CDR1 and CDR2: LGHNA, YSLEER. Trimming removed 4 bases from V and 4 bases from J, with 9 bases in between. The CDR3 runs to 13 residues. The CDR3 DNA reads TGCGCCAGCAGCCCTGGAATAGCAGATACGCAGTATTTT. It encodes CASSPGIADTQYF.

As to this clone: This CDR3 is also generated by other DNA sequences in the sample. V and J are TRBV6-5 and TRBJ2-1; D ambiguous. Trimming removed 6 bases from V and 6 bases from J, with 9 bases in between. The CDR3 runs 12 residues. Looked up from germline, CDR1 is MNHEY and CDR2 is SVGAGI. The CDR3 DNA is TGTGCCAGCAGCTCCGGCGGCAATGAGCAGTTCTTC. Translation gives CASSSGGNEQFF.

The chain joins TRBV28 to TRBJ2-7; 9 positions agree with TRBD1. With V trimmed by 5 bases and J by 5 bases, 7 bases remained unmatched. The CDR3 is 14 amino acids. Per the germline V gene, CDR1 is MDHEN and CDR2 is SYDVKM. The chain's CDR3 is CASSSYTGGNEQYF. CDR3 DNA: TGTGCCAGCAGTAGCTATACAGGGGGCAACGAGCAGTACTTC.

The V gene is TRBV27, the J gene TRBJ1-5; tentatively, D is TRBD1 (5 bases). There are 16 residues in the CDR3. Germline CDR1 and CDR2: MNHEY and SMNVEV (reference sequence). V lost 8 bases and J 4 bases, leaving 21 bases between the germline ends. The CDR3 nucleotides are TGTGCCAGCGCCTCCTCGGGTGGGAGGGGAAATCAGCCCCAGCATTTT. As protein: CASASSGGRGNQPQHF.

The gene calls are TRBV7-9 and TRBJ2-1, with 9 bases matching TRBD2. CDR1 SEHNR and CDR2 FQNEAQ come from the germline V gene (reference sequence). V gave up 1 base and J gave up 4 bases; unmatched junction bases: 5. The CDR3 extends over 16 amino acids. The CDR3 DNA is TGTGCCAGCAGCTTAGAAGCGGGAGGATCTTACAATGAGCAGTTCTTC. This gives the protein CASSLEAGGSYNEQFF.

The chain uses TRBV19 and TRBJ2-4, with a tentative D call TRBD1 (7 bases). Germline V CDR1 and CDR2: LNHDA, SQIVND (reference sequence). V lost 3 bases, J lost 0 bases, and 15 bases lay in between. The CDR3 spans 17 residues. The CDR3, as DNA: TGTGCCAGTAGTATCCTAAGACAGGGACTAGCCAAAAACATTCAGTACTTC. Translating gives CASSILRQGLAKNIQYF.

Concerning this clone itself: This CDR3 is also generated by other DNA sequences in the sample. V and J are TRBV28 and TRBJ2-3, with 7 bases matching TRBD1. From germline, CDR1 is MDHEN and CDR2 SYDVKM. V lost 6 bases to trimming and J lost 2 bases; unmatched junction nucleotides: 8. This CDR3 comprises 15 residues. In DNA form, the CDR3 reads TGTGCCAGCAGCCCCGGGACAGTATCCACAGATACGCAGTATTTT. Translation: CASSPGTVSTDTQYF.

For this clone: The same CDR3 is also encoded by other DNA sequences in this sample. V and J are TRBV7-9 and TRBJ1-2, with 7 bases identical to TRBD1. With 3 bases clipped from V and 4 bases from J, the junction kept 5 bases outside the gene matches. The germline V gene encodes CDR1 SEHNR and CDR2 FQNEAQ (reference sequence). The CDR3 sequence is 14 residues long. The CDR3 sequence is CASSFVQGLYGYTF. The CDR3 nucleotides read TGTGCCAGCAGCTTTGTACAGGGGCTCTATGGCTACACCTTC.

This sequence joins TRBV13 and TRBJ2-7, with TRBD1 matching over 11 bases. The CDR3 runs to 14 residues. CDR1 and CDR2 (germline): PRHDT, FYEKMQ (reference sequence). Losses at the gene ends were 5 bases for V and 5 bases for J; bases not matched to a gene: 5. CDR3 coding DNA: TGTGCCAGCAGCCCCTGGACAGGGGGCGACGAGCAGTACTTC. Protein: CASSPWTGGDEQYF.

The chain recombines TRBV6-6 with TRBJ1-1; D is ambiguous. This CDR3 spans 13 amino acids. The V and J ends lost 8 bases and 1 base respectively, with 11 bases between them. Germline CDR1 and CDR2: MNHNY and SVGAGI (reference sequence). The CDR3 reads CASGWLSNTEAFF. The CDR3 DNA reads as TGTGCCAGCGGGTGGCTCTCGAACACTGAAGCTTTCTTT.